The 17 T cell receptor beta chains below were found in one sample sequenced in a study of shared clonotypes between healthy human individuals. Method: immunoSEQ multiplex PCR; TCRdb's copy keeps in-frame clones and lacks some. The top ten hold over 0.2% of the sample, which has under 1 million clones, 96% seen once. Terminally differentiated effector memory CD45RA+ cells were left out of the naive CD8 fraction, which was CD45RO-negative and positively selected for CCR7. Material: naive CD8+ T cells sorted from blood. These receptors were obtained from a man aged 25-45 years in good health.

The chain employs TRBV7-9 and TRBJ2-7, with TRBD2 identical over 15 bases. V trimming: 5 bases; J trimming: 1 base; junction bases outside the gene matches: 6. CDR1 and CDR2 (germline): SEHNR, FQNEAQ (reference sequence). This CDR3 region has 17 residues. The CDR3 region has the DNA TGTGCCAGCAGCCCTGGGACTAGCGGGAGGAGATCCTACGAGCAGTACTTC. It translates to CASSPGTSGRRSYEQYF.

The V call is TRBV27, the J call TRBJ2-3; 7 bases fit TRBD2. Germline loops: CDR1 MNHEY, CDR2 SMNVEV (reference sequence). V shed 5 bases, J shed 1 base, and the junction held 12 bases outside the gene matches. This CDR3 has 17 amino acids. CDR3 coding DNA: TGTGCCAGCAGTCCAGGACTAGTGGTTCGTGGCACAGATACGCAGTATTTT. This gives the protein CASSPGLVVRGTDTQYF.

The J gene is TRBJ2-3, the V gene TRBV9; 13 bases are a match to TRBD2. The CDR3 has 15 amino acids. Germline V lookup: CDR1 SGDLS, CDR2 YYNGEE. Germline trimming cut 3 bases from V and 3 bases from J; bases unmatched to any gene: 1. The CDR3 sequence: CASSATSGRTDTQYF. In DNA form, the CDR3 reads TGTGCCAGCAGCGCGACTAGCGGGAGGACAGATACGCAGTATTTT.

This chain connects TRBV10-3 to TRBJ2-7, with D perhaps being TRBD1 or TRBD2 (6 bases each). Between the trimmed V and J ends, which lost 3 bases and 1 base, there was a span of 19 bases. Germline V gene data show CDR1 as ENHRY and CDR2 as SYGVKD. CDR3 length equals 17 residues. The CDR3 spells CAISDGGSRQLSYEQYF. The CDR3 DNA reads TGTGCCATCAGTGACGGGGGCTCTCGCCAGCTATCCTACGAGCAGTACTTC.

The rearrangement links TRBV11-2 to TRBJ2-7; 7 positions match TRBD2. CDR3 size: 15 residues. Germline V gene sequence: CDR1 SGHAT, CDR2 FQNNGV. With 4 bases clipped from V and 3 bases from J, the junction kept 9 bases outside the gene matches. The CDR3 loop is CASSSTRGSHYEQYF. In DNA form, the CDR3 reads TGTGCCAGCAGCTCCACCCGCGGGAGCCACTACGAGCAGTACTTC.

V is TRBV5-1 and J is TRBJ2-5, with TRBD1 identical over 9 bases. Germline V CDR1 and CDR2: SGHRS, YFSETQ. The CDR3 spans 15 residues. V was pared by 4 bases and J by 3 bases, with 7 bases of the junction left unmatched. DNA for the CDR3: TGCGCCAGCAGCCCCCACAGGGGGCGCAAAGAGACCCAGTACTTC. Residues: CASSPHRGRKETQYF. The full variable domain, in which reference TRBV5-1 and TRBJ2-5 provide the parts outside the CDR3, is KAGVTQTPRYLIKTRGQQVTLSCSPISGHRSVSWYQQTPGQGLQFLFEYFSETQRNKGNFPGRFSGRQFSNSRSEMNVSTLELGDSALYLCASSPHRGRKETQYFGPGTRLLVL.

The chain couples TRBV7-9 to TRBJ2-1; D gene unclear. V was clipped by 5 bases and J by 11 bases, with 10 bases between them. Germline V gene sequence: CDR1 SEHNR, CDR2 FQNEAQ (reference sequence). The CDR3 is 11 residues long. CDR3 DNA sequence: TGTGCCAGCAGCCTCACACGGCAGCAGTTCTTC. Amino acid sequence: CASSLTRQQFF. Combining the CDR3 with reference TRBV7-9 and TRBJ2-1 gives the whole variable domain DTGVSQNPRHKITKRGQNVTFRCDPISEHNRLYWYRQTLGQGPEFLTYFQNEAQLEKSRLLSDRFSAERPKGSFSTLEIQRTEQGDSAMYLCASSLTRQQFFGPGTRLTVL.

This rearrangement joins TRBV6-4 to TRBJ2-7, with 7 bases identical to TRBD2. CDR1 MRHNA and CDR2 SNTAGT come from the germline V gene. The junction had 14 bases not matched to a gene; V was cut back by 10 bases and J by 2 bases. The CDR3 loop spans 15 amino acids. CDR3 protein: CATSTRRGGPYEQYF. The CDR3 nucleotides are TGTGCCACCTCAACCCGCCGGGGAGGGCCCTACGAGCAGTACTTC.

The chain employs TRBV5-4 and TRBJ2-7; 9 bases line up with TRBD1. Germline V gene data show CDR1 as SGHNT and CDR2 as YYREEE (reference sequence). This CDR3 comprises 15 residues. V dropped 6 bases and J dropped 1; count of bases not matched to a gene: 8. As DNA, the CDR3 is TGTGCCAGCAATCTTGCGGGACAGGGTTCCTACGAGCAGTACTTC. Translating gives CASNLAGQGSYEQYF.

Only one count was recorded for this clone. The chain has TRBV4-1 and TRBJ2-7, with 9 bases lining up with TRBD1. Looked up from germline, CDR1 is MGHRA and CDR2 is YSYEKL. The CDR3 spans 15 residues. Trimming at V came to 0 bases and at J to 6 bases, leaving 6 bases not matched to a gene. The chain's CDR3 is CASSQEGTGSGEQYF. CDR3 bases: TGCGCCAGCAGCCAAGAGGGGACAGGGTCGGGCGAGCAGTACTTC.

This clone was detected once. The gene calls are TRBV2 and TRBJ2-6; 7 nucleotides match TRBD1. Unmatched junction bases numbered 9, after V lost 7 bases and J lost 0 bases. From germline, CDR1 is SNHLY and CDR2 FYNNEI. This CDR3 region has 17 residues. In nucleotides, the CDR3 is TGTGCCAGCACCCTCCCGGACAGGATCTCTGGGGCCAACGTCCTGACTTTC. This codes for CASTLPDRISGANVLTF.

This clone was counted only a few times. V gene TRBV4-2 combines with J gene TRBJ1-1; D is undetermined. Per the germline V gene, CDR1 is LGHNA and CDR2 is YNFKEQ. The V end was cut by 0 bases, the J end by 4 bases, with 12 bases between. CDR3 length: 15 residues. CDR3 nucleotide sequence: TGTGCCAGCAGCCAAGACCGGTCTATGGGCACTGAAGCTTTCTTT. It specifies CASSQDRSMGTEAFF.

This clone is a singleton in its sample. This chain uses TRBV9 with TRBJ2-6; 11 bases map to TRBD1. Trimming removed 2 bases from V and 0 bases from J; junction bases left unmatched: 10. Germline loops: CDR1 SGDLS, CDR2 YYNGEE. The CDR3 contains 20 residues. The CDR3: CASSVPGQGVSNSGANVLTF. Written as DNA, the CDR3 is TGTGCCAGCAGCGTGCCGGGACAGGGGGTCTCCAACTCTGGGGCCAACGTCCTGACTTTC.

The CDR3 DNA follows: TGTGCCAGCAGCAGGGGCGGGGCTGCTACCGAGACCCAGTACTTC. This codes for CASSRGGAATETQYF. The V gene is TRBV7-2, the J gene TRBJ2-5; D perhaps matches TRBD2 (6 bases). The germline gives CDR1 SGHTA, CDR2 FQGNSA. The V end lost 5 bases, the J end lost 5 bases, and 18 bases lay between the germline ends. The CDR3 is 15 residues long.

The chain carries TRBV5-1 and TRBJ2-3, with unresolved D. The CDR3 is 15 amino acids. Germline lookup yields CDR1 SGHRS and CDR2 YFSETQ. Trimming removed 0 bases at V and 0 bases at J, with 8 bases between. The CDR3 is CASSLGDISTDTQYF. The CDR3 DNA reads as TGCGCCAGCAGCTTGGGGGATATAAGCACAGATACGCAGTATTTT.

J is TRBJ1-5 and V is TRBV27, with D unresolved. Germline loops: CDR1 MNHEY, CDR2 SMNVEV (reference sequence). V was cut by 1 base and J by 0 bases, with 7 bases left in between. The CDR3 is 15 amino acids. CDR3 in amino acids: CASSLYGFSNQPQHF. Written as DNA, the CDR3 is TGTGCCAGCAGTTTATATGGATTTAGCAATCAGCCCCAGCATTTT.

The chain employs TRBV19 and TRBJ1-1; D not certain. CDR3 length equals 13 residues. The V gene's germline CDR1 is LNHDA and CDR2 SQIVND (reference sequence). Trimming stripped 5 bases from V and 6 bases from J, with 13 bases between. CDR3 DNA sequence: TGTGCCAGTAGTCCATACTCTCGGGCTGAAGCTTTCTTT. Amino acid sequence: CASSPYSRAEAFF.